Sequencing of this T cell receptor (beta chain) was carried out in a study of radiotherapy plus CTLA-4 blockade in lung cancer. At the level of the study: In less than 20% of patients, objective responses were seen; roughly 30% had disease control. Findings and limits, study-wide: How blood T cell clones changed early, along with interferon-beta, reportedly forecast response best. In blood, after radiotherapy plus ipilimumab, tumor-derived TCR clones expanded.

The assay was immunoSEQ multiplex PCR, and TCRdb's table has in-frame clones only and misses some. The sample holds roughly 70,000 clones; around 87% are singletons and the top ten take less than 45%. The germline V gene encodes CDR1 SGHNT and CDR2 YENEEA. The junction had 9 bases not matched to a gene; V was cut back by 4 bases and J by 7 bases. This CDR3 has 15 amino acids. Chemo-refractory metastatic non-small-cell lung cancer patients received focal radiation with ipilimumab CTLA-4 blockade. As regards this clone: No antigen is known for it.

The TCR was taken from a human donor with non-small cell lung cancer that progressed on radiotherapy plus ipilimumab. The sequenced sample was peripheral blood, obtained from a patient treated with radiotherapy plus ipilimumab. The J gene is TRBJ2-1, the V gene TRBV11-3, with TRBD1 matching over 8 bases. The DNA of the CDR3 is TGTGCCAGCAGCTCCTATCCGACAGGGGTTAATGAGCAGTTCTTC. It translates to CASSSYPTGVNEQFF. The full variable domain, its missing parts supplied by reference TRBV11-3 and TRBJ2-1, is EAGVVQSPRYKIIEKKQPVAFWCNPISGHNTLYWYLQNLGQGPELLIRYENEEAVDDSQLPKDRFSAERLKGVDSTLKIQPAELGDSAVYLCASSSYPTGVNEQFFGPGTRLTVL.